This TCR beta chain came from a study of T-cell reconstitution after alpha-beta-depleted transplantation in children. Study-wide findings and caveats: Elevated TCRbeta diversity at day 60 was traced, in some patients, to surviving recipient T cells and thymic progenitors. After transplant, at about two months, alpha-beta T cells were reportedly derived from several hundred expanded graft clones. Counts and diversity of T cells one year after transplant came mostly from newly produced T cells.

This clonotype has more than one count but fewer than ten. Its antigen is unknown. A TCRbeta library incorporating unique molecular identifiers was prepared. TCRdb independently ran MiXCR on the PCR reads; one entry per CDR3 protein. Of 700,000 or so distinct CDR3 sequences in the sample, about 12% were seen once. Germline V gene data show CDR1 as MNHEY and CDR2 as SVGAGI. The CDR3 length is 16 residues. V was trimmed by 0 bases and J by 0 bases, leaving 8 bases between them. The source of this sequence is a girl between 2 and 10 years old with congenital amegakaryocytic thrombocytopenia, due to receive a stem cell transplant. The chain employs TRBV6-5 and TRBJ1-4, with D unclear. The material sequenced was PBMCs, taken before TCRalphabeta/CD19-depleted stem cell transplant. CDR3 sequence (DNA): TGTGCCAGCAGTTACTCGGAGGCATCAACTAATGAAAAACTGTTTTTT. It specifies CASSYSEASTNEKLFF.